This TCR beta chain was observed in a study of T-cell reconstitution after alpha-beta-depleted transplantation in children. During its preparation, the TCRbeta library received unique molecular identifiers. TCRdb re-called the PCR reads with MiXCR, one entry per CDR3 protein. Of about 640,000 distinct CDR3 sequences in the sample, 16% were seen once. At least ten counts were recorded for this clonotype. This CDR3 contains 18 residues. V was shortened by 0 bases and J by 6 bases, with 23 bases between the two germline ends. Germline-derived CDR1 and CDR2 are DFQATT and SNEGSKA (reference sequence). This material consisted of PBMCs from the stem cell graft donor, taken from the stem cell graft. The sequence came from a human donor who donated a stem cell graft to a child with acute myeloid leukemia. The chain links TRBV20-1 to TRBJ1-4; D is perhaps TRBD1 (6 bases). CDR3 sequence reads: CSAREIGGQRLIDEKLFF. The CDR3 coding sequence is TGCAGTGCTAGAGAAATCGGGGGGCAGCGGTTAATCGATGAAAAACTGTTTTTT.